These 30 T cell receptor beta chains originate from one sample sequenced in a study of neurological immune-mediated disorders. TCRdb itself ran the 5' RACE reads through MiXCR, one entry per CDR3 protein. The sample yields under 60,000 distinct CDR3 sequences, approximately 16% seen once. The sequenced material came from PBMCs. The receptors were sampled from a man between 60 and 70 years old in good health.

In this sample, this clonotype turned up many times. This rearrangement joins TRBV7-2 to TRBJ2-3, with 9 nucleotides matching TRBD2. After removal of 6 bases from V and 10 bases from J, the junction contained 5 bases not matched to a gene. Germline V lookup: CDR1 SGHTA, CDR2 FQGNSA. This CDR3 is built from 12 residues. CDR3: CASSPSGMAQYF. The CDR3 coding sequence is TGTGCCAGCAGTCCTAGCGGGATGGCGCAGTATTTT.

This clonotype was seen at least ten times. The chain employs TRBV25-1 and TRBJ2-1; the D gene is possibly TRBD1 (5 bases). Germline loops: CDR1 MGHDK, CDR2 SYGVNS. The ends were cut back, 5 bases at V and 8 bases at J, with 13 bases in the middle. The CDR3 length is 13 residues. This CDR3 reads CASSHVQGYEQFF. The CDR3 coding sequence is TGTGCCAGCAGTCATGTGCAGGGCTATGAGCAGTTCTTC.

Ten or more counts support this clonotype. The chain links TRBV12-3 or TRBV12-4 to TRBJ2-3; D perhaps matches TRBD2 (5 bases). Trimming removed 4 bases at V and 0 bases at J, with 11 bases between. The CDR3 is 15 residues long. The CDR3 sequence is CASSYIRTSTDTQYF. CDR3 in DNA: TGTGCCAGCAGTTATATCCGGACTAGCACAGATACGCAGTATTTT.

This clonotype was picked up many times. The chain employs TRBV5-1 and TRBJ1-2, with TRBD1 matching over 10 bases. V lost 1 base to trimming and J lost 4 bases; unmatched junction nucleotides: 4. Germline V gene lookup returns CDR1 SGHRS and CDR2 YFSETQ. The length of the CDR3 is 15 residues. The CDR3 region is CASSLSRDRGYGYTF. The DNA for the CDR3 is TGCGCCAGCAGCTTGTCCCGGGACAGGGGCTATGGCTACACCTTC.

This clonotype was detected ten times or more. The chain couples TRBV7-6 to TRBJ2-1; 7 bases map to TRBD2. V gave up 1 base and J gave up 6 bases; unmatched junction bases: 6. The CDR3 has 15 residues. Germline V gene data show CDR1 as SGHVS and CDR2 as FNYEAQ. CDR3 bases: TGTGCCAGCAGCTTAGGTACGGGAGGCCTCAATGAGCAGTTCTTC. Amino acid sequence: CASSLGTGGLNEQFF.

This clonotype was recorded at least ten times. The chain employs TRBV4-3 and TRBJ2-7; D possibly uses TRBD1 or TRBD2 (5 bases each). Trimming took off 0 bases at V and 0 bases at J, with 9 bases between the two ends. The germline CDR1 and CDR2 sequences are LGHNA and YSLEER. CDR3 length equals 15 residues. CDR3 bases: TGCGCCAGCAGCCAAGACTTGGGGGACTCCTACGAGCAGTACTTC. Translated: CASSQDLGDSYEQYF.

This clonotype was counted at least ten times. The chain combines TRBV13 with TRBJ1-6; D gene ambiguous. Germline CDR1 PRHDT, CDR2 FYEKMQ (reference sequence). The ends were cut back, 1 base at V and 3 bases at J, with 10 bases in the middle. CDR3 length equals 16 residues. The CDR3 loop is CASSLEGMDYNSPLHF. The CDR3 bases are TGTGCCAGCAGCTTAGAGGGAATGGACTATAATTCACCCCTCCACTTT.

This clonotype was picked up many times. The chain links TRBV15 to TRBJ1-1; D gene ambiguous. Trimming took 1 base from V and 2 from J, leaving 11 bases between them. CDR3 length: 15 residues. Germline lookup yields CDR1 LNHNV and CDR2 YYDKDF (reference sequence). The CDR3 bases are TGTGCCACCAGCAGAGCGGATATAGACAACACTGAAGCTTTCTTT. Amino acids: CATSRADIDNTEAFF.

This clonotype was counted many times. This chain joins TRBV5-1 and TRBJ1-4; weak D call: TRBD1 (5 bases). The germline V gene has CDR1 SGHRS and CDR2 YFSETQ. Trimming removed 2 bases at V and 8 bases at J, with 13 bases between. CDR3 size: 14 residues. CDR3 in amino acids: CASSFSTQGEKLFF. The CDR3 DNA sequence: TGCGCCAGCAGCTTTTCGACCCAGGGAGAAAAACTGTTTTTT.

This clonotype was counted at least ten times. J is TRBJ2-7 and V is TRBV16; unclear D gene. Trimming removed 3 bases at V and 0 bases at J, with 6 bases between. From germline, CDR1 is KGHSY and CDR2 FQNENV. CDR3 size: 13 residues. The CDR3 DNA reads TGTGCCAGCAGCCATCCCAGCTCCTACGAGCAGTACTTC. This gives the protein CASSHPSSYEQYF. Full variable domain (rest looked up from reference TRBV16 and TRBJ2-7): GEEVAQTPKHLVRGEGQKAKLYCAPIKGHSYVFWYQQVLKNEFKFLISFQNENVFDETGMPKERFSAKCLPNSPCSLEIQATKLEDSAVYFCASSHPSSYEQYFGPGTRLTVT.

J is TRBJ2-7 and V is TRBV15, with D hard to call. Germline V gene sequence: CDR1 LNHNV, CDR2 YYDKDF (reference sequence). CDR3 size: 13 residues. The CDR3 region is CVISRDLGYEQYF. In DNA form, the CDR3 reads TGTGTCATCAGCAGAGATCTAGGCTACGAGCAGTACTTC. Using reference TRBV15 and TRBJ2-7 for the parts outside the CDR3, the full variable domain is DAMVIQNPRYQVTQFGKPVTLSCSQTLNHNVMYWYQQKSSQAPKLLFHYYDKDFNNEADTPDNFQSRRPNTSFCFLDIRSPGLGDTAMYLCVISRDLGYEQYFGPGTRLTVT.

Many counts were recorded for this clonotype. The CDR3 region has the DNA TGTGCCAGCAGCTTGACAGGGATTGGCGAGCAGTACTTC. Amino acids: CASSLTGIGEQYF. The genes are TRBV7-2 and TRBJ2-7, with 7 positions matching TRBD1. Germline V gene lookup returns CDR1 SGHTA and CDR2 FQGNSA. The CDR3 sequence is 13 residues long. V lost 3 bases to trimming and J lost 6 bases; unmatched junction nucleotides: 5.

CDR3 amino acids: CASSGDYEQYF. The CDR3 bases are TGCGCCAGCAGCGGGGACTACGAGCAGTACTTC. The rearrangement uses TRBV5-1 and TRBJ2-7; no clear D. Trimming took 4 bases from V and 3 from J, leaving 5 bases between them. This CDR3 contains 11 residues. Germline V gene sequence: CDR1 SGHRS, CDR2 YFSETQ.

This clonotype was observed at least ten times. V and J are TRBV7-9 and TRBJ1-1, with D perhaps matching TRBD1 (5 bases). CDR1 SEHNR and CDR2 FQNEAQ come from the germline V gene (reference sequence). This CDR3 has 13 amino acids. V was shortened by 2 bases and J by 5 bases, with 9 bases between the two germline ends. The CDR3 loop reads CASSLQGDTEAFF. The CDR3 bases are TGTGCCAGCAGCTTACAGGGAGATACTGAAGCTTTCTTT.

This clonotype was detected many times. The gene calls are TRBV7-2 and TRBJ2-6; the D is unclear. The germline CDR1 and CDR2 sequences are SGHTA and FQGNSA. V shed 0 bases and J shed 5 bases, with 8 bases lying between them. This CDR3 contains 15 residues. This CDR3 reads CASSLAANWANVLTF. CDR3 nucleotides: TGTGCCAGCAGCTTAGCCGCCAACTGGGCCAACGTCCTGACTTTC.

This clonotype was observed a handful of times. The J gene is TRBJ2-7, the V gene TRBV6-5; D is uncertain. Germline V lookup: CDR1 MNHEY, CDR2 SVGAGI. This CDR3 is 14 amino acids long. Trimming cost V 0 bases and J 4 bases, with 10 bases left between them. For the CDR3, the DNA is TGTGCCAGCAGTTACTCCGGGCCCCGGTACGAGCAGTACTTC. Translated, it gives CASSYSGPRYEQYF.

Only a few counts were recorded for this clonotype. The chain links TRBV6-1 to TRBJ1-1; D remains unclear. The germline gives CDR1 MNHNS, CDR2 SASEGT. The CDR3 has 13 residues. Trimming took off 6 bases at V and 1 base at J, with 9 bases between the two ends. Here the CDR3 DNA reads TGTGCCAGCAGAGAGGGCTGGAACACTGAAGCTTTCTTT. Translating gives CASREGWNTEAFF.

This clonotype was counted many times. CDR3 residues: CASSSATNEKLFF. The CDR3 nucleotides are TGCGCCAGCTCTTCAGCAACTAATGAAAAACTGTTTTTT. V is TRBV5-1 and J is TRBJ1-4; D ambiguous. CDR3 size: 13 residues. Germline lookup yields CDR1 SGHRS and CDR2 YFSETQ. Trimming cost V 7 bases and J 0 bases, with 7 bases left between them.

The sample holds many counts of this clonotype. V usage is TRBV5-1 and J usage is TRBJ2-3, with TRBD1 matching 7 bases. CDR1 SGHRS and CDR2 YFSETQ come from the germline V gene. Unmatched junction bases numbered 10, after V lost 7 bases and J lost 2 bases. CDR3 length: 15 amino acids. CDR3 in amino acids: CASSNWDSYTDTQYF. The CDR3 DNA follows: TGCGCCAGCTCCAACTGGGACAGCTACACAGATACGCAGTATTTT.

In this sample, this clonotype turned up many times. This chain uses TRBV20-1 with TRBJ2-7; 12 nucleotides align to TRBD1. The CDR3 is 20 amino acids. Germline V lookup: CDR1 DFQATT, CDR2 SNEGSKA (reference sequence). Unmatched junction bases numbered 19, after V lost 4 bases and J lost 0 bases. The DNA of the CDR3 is TGCAGTGCTACCAGCCCTTCGGGACAGGGGGCTTCCATCCACTCCTACGAGCAGTACTTC. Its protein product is CSATSPSGQGASIHSYEQYF.

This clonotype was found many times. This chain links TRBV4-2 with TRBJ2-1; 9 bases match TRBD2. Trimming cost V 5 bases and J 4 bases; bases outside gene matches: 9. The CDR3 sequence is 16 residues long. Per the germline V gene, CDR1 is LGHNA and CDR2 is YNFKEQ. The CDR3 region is CASSSETSGVYNEQFF. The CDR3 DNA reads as TGTGCCAGCAGCTCTGAGACTAGCGGAGTATACAATGAGCAGTTCTTC.

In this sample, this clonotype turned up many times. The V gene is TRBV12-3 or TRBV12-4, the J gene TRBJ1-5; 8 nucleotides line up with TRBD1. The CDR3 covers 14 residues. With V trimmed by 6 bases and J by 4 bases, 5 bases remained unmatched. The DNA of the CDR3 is TGTGCCAGCAGCGGGGGACAGGAGAATCAGCCCCAGCATTTT. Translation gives CASSGGQENQPQHF.

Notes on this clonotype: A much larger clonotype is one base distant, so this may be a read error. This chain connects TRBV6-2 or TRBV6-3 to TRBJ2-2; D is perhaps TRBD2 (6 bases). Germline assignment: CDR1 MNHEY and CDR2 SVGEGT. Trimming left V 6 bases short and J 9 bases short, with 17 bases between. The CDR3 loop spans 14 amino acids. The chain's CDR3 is CASRGGTPLWELFF. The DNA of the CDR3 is TGTGCCAGCAGGGGCGGGACTCCTTTGTGGGAGCTGTTTTTT.

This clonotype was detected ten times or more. CDR3 nucleotides: TGCAGTGCTAGTAAAGGACTTGAGCAGTTCTTC. It specifies CSASKGLEQFF. V usage is TRBV20-1 and J usage is TRBJ2-1, with a possible D match to TRBD2 (5 bases). In germline, CDR1 is DFQATT, CDR2 SNEGSKA (reference sequence). Trimming took 3 bases from V and 9 from J, leaving 9 bases between them. This CDR3 spans 11 amino acids.

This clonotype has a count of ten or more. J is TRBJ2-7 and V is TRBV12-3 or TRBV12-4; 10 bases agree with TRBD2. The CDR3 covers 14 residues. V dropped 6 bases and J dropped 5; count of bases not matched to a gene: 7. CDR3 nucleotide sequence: TGTGCCAGCAGCTTTCTAGCGGGAGAAAACGAGCAGTACTTC. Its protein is CASSFLAGENEQYF.

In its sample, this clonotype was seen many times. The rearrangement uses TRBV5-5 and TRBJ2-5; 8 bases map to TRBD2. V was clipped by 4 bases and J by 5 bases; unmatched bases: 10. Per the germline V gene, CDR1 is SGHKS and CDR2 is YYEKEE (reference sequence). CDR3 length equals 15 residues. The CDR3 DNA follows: TGTGCCAGCAGCAAGGCCGGGGGGGTCGCGGAGACCCAGTACTTC. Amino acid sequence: CASSKAGGVAETQYF.

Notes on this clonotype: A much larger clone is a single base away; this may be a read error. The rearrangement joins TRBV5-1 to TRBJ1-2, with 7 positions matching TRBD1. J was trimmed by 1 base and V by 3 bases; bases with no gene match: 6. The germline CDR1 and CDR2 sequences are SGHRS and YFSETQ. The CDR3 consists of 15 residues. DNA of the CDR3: TGCGCCAGCAGCTCCGGGACAGAGTTTAACTATGGCTACACCTTC. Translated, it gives CASSSGTEFNYGYTF.

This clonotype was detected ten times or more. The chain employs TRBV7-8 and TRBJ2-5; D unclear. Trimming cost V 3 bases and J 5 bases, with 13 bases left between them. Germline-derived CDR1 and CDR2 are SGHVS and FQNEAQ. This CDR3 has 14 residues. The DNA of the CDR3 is TGTGCCAGCAGCTTGGGTCAGGACCGGGAGACCCAGTACTTC. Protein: CASSLGQDRETQYF.

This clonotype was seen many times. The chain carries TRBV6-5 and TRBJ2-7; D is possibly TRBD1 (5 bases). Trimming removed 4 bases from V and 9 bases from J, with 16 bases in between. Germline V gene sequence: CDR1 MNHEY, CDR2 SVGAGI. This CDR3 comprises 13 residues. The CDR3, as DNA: TGTGCCAGCAGTTCTGGTCCAGGGCGGTTGCAGTACTTC. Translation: CASSSGPGRLQYF.

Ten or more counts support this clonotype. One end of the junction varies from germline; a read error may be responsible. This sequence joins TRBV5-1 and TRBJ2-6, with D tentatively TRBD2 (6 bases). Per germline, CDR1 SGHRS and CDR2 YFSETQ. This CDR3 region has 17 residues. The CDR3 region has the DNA TGCGCCAGCAGCTTGTTCGGGGGACCGTCTGGGACCAACGTCCTGACTTTC. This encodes CASSLFGGPSGTNVLTF.